This T cell receptor (beta chain) emerged from a study of CD8 T cells in Susac syndrome. A word on this clonotype: Its antigen is still unknown.

After extraction with the RNeasy kit, about 0.45 to 1 ug of the RNA was reverse transcribed using random hexamers. With immunoSEQ multiplex PCR, TCR beta CDR3 was amplified across 54 Vbeta and 13 Jbeta. TCRdb reprocessed the immunoSEQ multiplex PCR reads with MiXCR, giving one entry per CDR3 protein. The table records 150,000 to 200,000 distinct CDR3 sequences, less than 95% of them present only once. General study findings and limits: The number of individuals included in the study's TCR sequencing and HLA analysis was acknowledged as relatively small.

After removal of 5 bases from V and 1 base from J, the junction contained 14 bases not matched to a gene. Germline V CDR1 and CDR2: SGHRS, YFSETQ. The CDR3 covers 17 residues. Sequencing of TCR beta, carried out with a high-throughput approach, was applied to CD8+ and CD4+ T cells from the blood. Isolation of CD8+ and CD4+ T cells was performed negatively, whereas enrichment of TEMRA cells was done by FACS. The TCR sequence derives from a human donor with multiple sclerosis. The sequencing input was CD4+ T cells from PBMCs. V and J are TRBV5-1 and TRBJ1-1; the match to TRBD1 covers 7 bases. The CDR3 nucleotides read TGCGCCAGCAGATCCTCTCCGACAGGGACCTCGAACACTGAAGCTTTCTTT. It translates to CASRSSPTGTSNTEAFF.